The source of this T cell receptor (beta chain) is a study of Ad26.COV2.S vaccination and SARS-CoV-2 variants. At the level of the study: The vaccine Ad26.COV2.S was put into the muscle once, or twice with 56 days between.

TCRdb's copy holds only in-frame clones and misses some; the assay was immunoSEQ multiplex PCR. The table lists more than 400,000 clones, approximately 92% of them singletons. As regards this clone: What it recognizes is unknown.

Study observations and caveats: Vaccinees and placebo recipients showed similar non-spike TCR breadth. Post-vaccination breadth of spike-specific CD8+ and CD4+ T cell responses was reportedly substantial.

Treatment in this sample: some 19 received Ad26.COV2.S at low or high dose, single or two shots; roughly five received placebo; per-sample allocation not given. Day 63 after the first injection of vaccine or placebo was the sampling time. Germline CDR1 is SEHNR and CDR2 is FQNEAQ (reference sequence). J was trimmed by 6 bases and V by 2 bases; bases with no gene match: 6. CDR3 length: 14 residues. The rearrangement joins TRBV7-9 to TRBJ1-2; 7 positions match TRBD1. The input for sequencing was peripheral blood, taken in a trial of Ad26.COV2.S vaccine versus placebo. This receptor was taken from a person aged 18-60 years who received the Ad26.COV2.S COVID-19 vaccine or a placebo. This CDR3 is CASSLLGRGDGYTF. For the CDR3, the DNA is TGTGCCAGCAGCTTATTAGGCAGGGGGGATGGCTACACCTTC.